The entry that follows covers one TCR beta chain sequence. Its antigen is not known. The CDR3 totals 14 residues. V was trimmed by 7 bases and J by 3 bases, leaving 14 bases between them. Per germline, CDR1 SNHLY and CDR2 FYNNEI. This entry comes from a study of cytomegalovirus exposure and HLA in healthy donors. Study-wide results and limits: TCR beta V- and J-gene trimming, according to a later analysis, was linked to a missense DCLRE1C variant.

It was with 60 Vbeta and 13 Jbeta primers that the PCR ran. The protocol was immunoSEQ multiplex PCR, while the TCRdb copy is restricted to in-frame clones and leaves out a portion. The sample holds approximately 120,000 clones, 80% to 85% seen once. The sequenced sample was PBMCs. V is TRBV2 and J is TRBJ2-3; the D is unclear. The origin of this receptor is a woman aged 25 to 39 in good health and CMV-seronegative. The CDR3 nucleotides are TGTGCCAGCAATGTGTACATGAAAACAGATACGCAGTATTTT. Its protein is CASNVYMKTDTQYF.